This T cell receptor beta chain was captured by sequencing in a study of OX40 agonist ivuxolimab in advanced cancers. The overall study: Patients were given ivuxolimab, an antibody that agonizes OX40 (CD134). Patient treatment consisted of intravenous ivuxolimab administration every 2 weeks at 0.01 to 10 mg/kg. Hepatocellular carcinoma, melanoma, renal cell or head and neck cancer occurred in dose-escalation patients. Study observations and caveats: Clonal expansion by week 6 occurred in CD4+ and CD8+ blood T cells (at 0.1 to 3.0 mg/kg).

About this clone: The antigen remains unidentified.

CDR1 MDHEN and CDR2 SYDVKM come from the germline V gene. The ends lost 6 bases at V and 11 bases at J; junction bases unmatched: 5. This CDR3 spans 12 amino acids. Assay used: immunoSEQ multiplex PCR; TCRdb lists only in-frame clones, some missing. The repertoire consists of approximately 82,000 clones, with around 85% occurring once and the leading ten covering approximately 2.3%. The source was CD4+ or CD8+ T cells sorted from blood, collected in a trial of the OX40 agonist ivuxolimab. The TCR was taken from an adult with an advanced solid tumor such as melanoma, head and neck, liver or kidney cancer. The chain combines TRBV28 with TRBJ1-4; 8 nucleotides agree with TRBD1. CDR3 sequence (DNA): TGTGCCAGCAGGCACAGGGGGGGGAAACTGTTTTTT. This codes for CASRHRGGKLFF.